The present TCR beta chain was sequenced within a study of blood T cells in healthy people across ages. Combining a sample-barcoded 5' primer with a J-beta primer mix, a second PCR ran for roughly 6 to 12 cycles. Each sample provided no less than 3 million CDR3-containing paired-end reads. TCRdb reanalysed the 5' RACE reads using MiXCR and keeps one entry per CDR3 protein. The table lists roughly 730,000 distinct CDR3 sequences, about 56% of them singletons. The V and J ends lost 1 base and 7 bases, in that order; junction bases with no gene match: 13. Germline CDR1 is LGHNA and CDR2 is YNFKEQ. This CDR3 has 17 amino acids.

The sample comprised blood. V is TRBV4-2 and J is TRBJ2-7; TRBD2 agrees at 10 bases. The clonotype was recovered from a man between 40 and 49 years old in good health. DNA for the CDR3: TGTGCCAGCAGCCAAGTACTAGCGGGGCGAGTGATGAGGGAGCAGTACTTC. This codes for CASSQVLAGRVMREQYF.